Sequencing of this T cell receptor beta chain was carried out in a study of blood T cell repertoires in COVID-19. The ends lost 4 bases at V and 7 bases at J; junction bases unmatched: 6. The CDR3 consists of 14 residues. Germline V gene lookup returns CDR1 SGHVS and CDR2 FQNEAQ. The repertoire was sequenced with immunoSEQ multiplex PCR; TCRdb's copy has only in-frame clones and lacks some. The sample has about 300,000 clones, roughly 90% seen once. V is TRBV7-8 and J is TRBJ1-4, with TRBD1 matching 7 bases. The specimen was peripheral blood. This sequence was found in a woman in her twenties or thirties with COVID-19, enrolled during active disease. The CDR3 DNA sequence: TGTGCCAGCAGCTCCCGGACAGGTGGTGAAAAACTGTTTTTT. Encoded protein: CASSSRTGGEKLFF. The full variable domain, its missing parts supplied by reference TRBV7-8 and TRBJ1-4, is GAGVSQSPRYKVAKRGQDVALRCDPISGHVSLFWYQQALGQGPEFLTYFQNEAQLDKSGLPSDRFFAERPEGSVSTLKIQRTQQEDSAVYLCASSSRTGGEKLFFGSGTQLSVL.